What follows is one T cell receptor beta chain and its context. This sample stems from a study of T-cell memory formation after mild COVID-19. Germline lookup yields CDR1 DFQATT and CDR2 SNEGSKA (reference sequence). There are 14 residues in the CDR3. The V gene lost 0 bases and the J gene lost 5 bases, with 13 bases spanning the gap. TCRdb reprocessed the 5' RACE reads via MiXCR and lists one record per CDR3 protein. The data contain approximately 480,000 distinct CDR3 sequences, 18% of them singletons. Material: PBMCs or a T cell subset sorted from them (not recorded which). This sequence originates from an adult woman who had mild COVID-19 (a few samples of this study predate the infection). Cell type and time point are not known. V is TRBV20-1 and J is TRBJ1-2; unclear D gene. CDR3 region: CSARDQTVPYGYTF. The CDR3 DNA reads TGCAGTGCTAGAGATCAAACAGTCCCATATGGCTACACCTTC.